This T cell receptor (beta chain) was observed in a study of shared clonotypes between healthy human individuals. Every donor, a Caucasian adult, lived in Nashville, Tennessee. Note on this clone: The target antigen is unknown.

V lost 0 bases to trimming and J lost 2 bases; unmatched junction nucleotides: 11. Germline assignment: CDR1 SGDLS and CDR2 YYNGEE. This CDR3 has 19 residues. The assay was carried out at the deep level. Authors' data handling: Junction-only immunoSEQ sequences carried no quality scores, so filtering differed. Data came from immunoSEQ multiplex PCR; TCRdb stores just in-frame clones and leaves some out. The D gene and trimming were derived from the DNA, and the V and J assignments and clone size from that table. The repertoire includes nearly 500,000 clones, 76% of them detected once, and 10% to 15% sits in the top ten. Study-level points and caveats: Investigators expected sequencing depth to affect clonotype sharing among donors.

This TCR derives from a woman aged 40 to 50 in good health. Some clones in this sample may be carry-over from other donors' samples. V usage is TRBV9 and J usage is TRBJ2-1, with TRBD2 matching over 10 bases. The source material was PBMCs. The CDR3 is CASSVAGLAGVLPYNEQFF. CDR3 nucleotides: TGTGCCAGCAGCGTAGCGGGGCTAGCGGGAGTTTTGCCCTACAATGAGCAGTTCTTC.